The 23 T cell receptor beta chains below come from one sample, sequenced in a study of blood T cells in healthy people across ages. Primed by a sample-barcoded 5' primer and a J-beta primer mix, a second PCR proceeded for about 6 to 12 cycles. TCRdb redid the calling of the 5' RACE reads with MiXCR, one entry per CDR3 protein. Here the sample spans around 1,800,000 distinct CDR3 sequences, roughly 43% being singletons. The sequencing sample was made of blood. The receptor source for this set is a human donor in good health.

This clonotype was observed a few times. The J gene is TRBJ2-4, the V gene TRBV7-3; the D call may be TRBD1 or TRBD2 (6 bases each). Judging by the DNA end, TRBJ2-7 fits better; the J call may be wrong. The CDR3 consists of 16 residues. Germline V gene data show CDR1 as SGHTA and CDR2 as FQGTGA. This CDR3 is CASSSGTQGRGYEQYF. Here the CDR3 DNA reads TGTGCCAGCAGTTCCGGGACACAGGGACGGGGGTACGAGCAGTACTTC.

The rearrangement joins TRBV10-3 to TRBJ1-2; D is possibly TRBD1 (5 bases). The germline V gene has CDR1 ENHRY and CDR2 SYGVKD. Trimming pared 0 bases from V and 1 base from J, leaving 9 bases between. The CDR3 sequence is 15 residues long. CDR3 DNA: TGTGCCATCAGTGAGTCGCCGGGGGGTAACTATGGCTACACCTTC. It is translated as CAISESPGGNYGYTF.

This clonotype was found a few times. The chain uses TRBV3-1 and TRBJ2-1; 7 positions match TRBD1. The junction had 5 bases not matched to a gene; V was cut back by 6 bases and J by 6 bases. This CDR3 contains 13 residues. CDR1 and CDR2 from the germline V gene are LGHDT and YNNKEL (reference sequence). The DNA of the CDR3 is TGTGCCAGCAGTATGGACAGGTTCAATGAGCAGTTCTTC. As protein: CASSMDRFNEQFF.

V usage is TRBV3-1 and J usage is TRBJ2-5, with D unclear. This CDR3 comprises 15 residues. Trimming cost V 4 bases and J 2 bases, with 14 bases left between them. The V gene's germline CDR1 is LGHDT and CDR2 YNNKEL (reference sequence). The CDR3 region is CASSPTDVRQETQYF. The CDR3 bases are TGTGCCAGCAGCCCCACGGACGTGAGGCAAGAGACCCAGTACTTC.

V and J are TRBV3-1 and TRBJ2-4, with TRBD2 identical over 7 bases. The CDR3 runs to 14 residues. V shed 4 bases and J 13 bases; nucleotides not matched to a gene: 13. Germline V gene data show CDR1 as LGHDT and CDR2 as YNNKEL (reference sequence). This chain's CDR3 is CASSPLGEGLQQYF. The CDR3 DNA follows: TGTGCCAGCAGCCCCCTCGGGGAGGGGCTCCAGCAGTACTTC. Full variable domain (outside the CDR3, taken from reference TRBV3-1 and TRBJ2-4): DTAVSQTPKYLVTQMGNDKSIKCEQNLGHDTMYWYKQDSKKFLKIMFSYNNKELIINETVPNRFSPKSPDKAHLNLHINSLELGDSAVYFCASSPLGEGLQQYFGAGTRLSVL.

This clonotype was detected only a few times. The CDR3 sequence: CASSATGAAGHYGYTF. The CDR3 DNA reads TGTGCCAGCAGCGCAACGGGGGCGGCGGGGCACTATGGCTACACCTTC. This chain connects TRBV9 to TRBJ1-2; TRBD1 might be the D (6 bases). Trimming shortened V by 3 bases and J by 3 bases, and 18 bases separated the two germline ends. Germline CDR1 SGDLS, CDR2 YYNGEE. The CDR3 contains 16 residues. The variable domain in full, completed from reference TRBV9 and TRBJ1-2, reads DSGVTQTPKHLITATGQRVTLRCSPRSGDLSVYWYQQSLDQGLQFLIQYYNGEERAKGNILERFSAQQFPDLHSELNLSSLELGDSALYFCASSATGAAGHYGYTFGSGTRLTVV.

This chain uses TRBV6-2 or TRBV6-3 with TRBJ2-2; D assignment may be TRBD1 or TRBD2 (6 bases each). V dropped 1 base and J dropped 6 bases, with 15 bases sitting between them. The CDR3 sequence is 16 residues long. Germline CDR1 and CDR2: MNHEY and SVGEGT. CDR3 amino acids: CASSYWQGTPPGELFF. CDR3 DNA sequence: TGTGCCAGCAGTTACTGGCAGGGGACTCCCCCCGGGGAGCTGTTTTTT.

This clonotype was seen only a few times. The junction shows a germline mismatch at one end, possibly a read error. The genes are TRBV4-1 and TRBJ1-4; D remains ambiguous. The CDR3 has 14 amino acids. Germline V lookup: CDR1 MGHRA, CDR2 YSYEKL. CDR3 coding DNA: TGCGCCAGCAGCCAAGAAGGCAGTAATGAAAAACGGTTTTTT. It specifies CASSQEGSNEKRFF.

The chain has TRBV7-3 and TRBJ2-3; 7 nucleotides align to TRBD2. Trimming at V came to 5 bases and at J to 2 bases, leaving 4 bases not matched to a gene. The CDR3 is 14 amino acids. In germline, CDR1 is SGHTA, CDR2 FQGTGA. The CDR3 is CASSLTSTTDTQYF. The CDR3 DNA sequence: TGTGCCAGCAGCCTGACTAGCACCACAGATACGCAGTATTTT. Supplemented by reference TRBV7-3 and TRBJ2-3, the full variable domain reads GAGVSQTPSNKVTEKGKYVELRCDPISGHTALYWYRQSLGQGPEFLIYFQGTGAADDSGLPNDRFFAVRPEGSVSTLKIQRTERGDSAVYLCASSLTSTTDTQYFGPGTRLTVL.

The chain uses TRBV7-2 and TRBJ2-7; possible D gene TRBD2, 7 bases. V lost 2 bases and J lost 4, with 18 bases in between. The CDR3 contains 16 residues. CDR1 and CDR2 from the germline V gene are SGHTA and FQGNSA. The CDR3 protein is CASSLSWGGGGYEQYF. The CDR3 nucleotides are TGTGCCAGCAGCTTAAGTTGGGGGGGCGGGGGATACGAGCAGTACTTC.

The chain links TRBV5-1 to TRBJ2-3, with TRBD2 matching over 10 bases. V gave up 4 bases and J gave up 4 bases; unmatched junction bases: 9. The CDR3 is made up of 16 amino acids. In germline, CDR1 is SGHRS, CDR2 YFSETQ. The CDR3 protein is CASSLSGTSAADTQYF. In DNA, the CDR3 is TGCGCCAGCAGCCTGTCCGGGACTAGCGCAGCAGATACGCAGTATTTT. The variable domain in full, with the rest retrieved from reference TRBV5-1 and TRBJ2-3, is KAGVTQTPRYLIKTRGQQVTLSCSPISGHRSVSWYQQTPGQGLQFLFEYFSETQRNKGNFPGRFSGRQFSNSRSEMNVSTLELGDSALYLCASSLSGTSAADTQYFGPGTRLTVL.

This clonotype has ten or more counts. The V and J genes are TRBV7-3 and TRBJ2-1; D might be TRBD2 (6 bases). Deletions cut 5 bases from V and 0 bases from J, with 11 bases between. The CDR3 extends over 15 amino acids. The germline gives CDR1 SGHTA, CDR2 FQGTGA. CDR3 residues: CASSPGRGSYNEQFF. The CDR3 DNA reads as TGTGCCAGCAGCCCCGGGCGGGGCTCCTACAATGAGCAGTTCTTC.

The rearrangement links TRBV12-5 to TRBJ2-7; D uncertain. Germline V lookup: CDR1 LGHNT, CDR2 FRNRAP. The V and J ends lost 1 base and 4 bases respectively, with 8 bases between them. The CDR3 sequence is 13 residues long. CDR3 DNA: TGTGCTAGTGGTTTGGAAGGTAGATACGAGCAGTACTTC. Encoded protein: CASGLEGRYEQYF.

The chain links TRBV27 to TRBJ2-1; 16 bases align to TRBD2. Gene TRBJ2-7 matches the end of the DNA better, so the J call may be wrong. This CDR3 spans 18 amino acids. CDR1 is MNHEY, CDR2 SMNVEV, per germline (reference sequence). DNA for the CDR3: TGTGCCAGCAGTCTAGGGACTAGCGGGGGGGCCTCCTACAATGAGCAGTACTTC. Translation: CASSLGTSGGASYNEQYF.

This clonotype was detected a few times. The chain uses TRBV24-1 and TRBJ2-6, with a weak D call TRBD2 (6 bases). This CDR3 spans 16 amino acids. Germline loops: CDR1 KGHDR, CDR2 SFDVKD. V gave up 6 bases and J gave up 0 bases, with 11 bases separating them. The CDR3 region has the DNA TGTGCCACCAGTTACACGGAGGGCTCTGGGGCCAACGTCCTGACTTTC. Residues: CATSYTEGSGANVLTF.

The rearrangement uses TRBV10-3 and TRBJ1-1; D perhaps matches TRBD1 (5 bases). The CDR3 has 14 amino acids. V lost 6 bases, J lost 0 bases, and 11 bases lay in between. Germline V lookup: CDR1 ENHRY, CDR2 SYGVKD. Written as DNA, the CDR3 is TGTGCCATCAGCACAGGTCTCATGAACACTGAAGCTTTCTTT. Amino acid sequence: CAISTGLMNTEAFF.

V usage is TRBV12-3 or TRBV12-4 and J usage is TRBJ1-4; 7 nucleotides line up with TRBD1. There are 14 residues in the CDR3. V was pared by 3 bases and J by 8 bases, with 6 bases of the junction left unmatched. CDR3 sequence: CASSFRPGGEKLFF. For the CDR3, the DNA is TGTGCCAGCAGTTTTCGCCCAGGGGGGGAAAAACTGTTTTTT.

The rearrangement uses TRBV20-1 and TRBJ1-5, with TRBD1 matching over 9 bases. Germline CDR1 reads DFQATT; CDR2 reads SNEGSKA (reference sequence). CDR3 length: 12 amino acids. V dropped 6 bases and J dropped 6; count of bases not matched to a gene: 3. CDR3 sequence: CSAGTGIQPQHF. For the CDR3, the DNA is TGCAGTGCGGGGACAGGGATTCAGCCCCAGCATTTT.

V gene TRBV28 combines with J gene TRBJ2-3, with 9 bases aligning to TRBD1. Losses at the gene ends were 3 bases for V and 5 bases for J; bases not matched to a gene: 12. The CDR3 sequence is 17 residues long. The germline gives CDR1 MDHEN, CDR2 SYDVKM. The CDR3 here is CASSFQSGQGLGDTQYF. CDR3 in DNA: TGTGCCAGCAGTTTCCAATCCGGACAGGGGCTGGGAGATACGCAGTATTTT. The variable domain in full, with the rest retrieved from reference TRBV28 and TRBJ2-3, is DVKVTQSSRYLVKRTGEKVFLECVQDMDHENMFWYRQDPGLGLRLIYFSYDVKMKEKGDIPEGYSVSREKKERFSLILESASTNQTSMYLCASSFQSGQGLGDTQYFGPGTRLTVL.

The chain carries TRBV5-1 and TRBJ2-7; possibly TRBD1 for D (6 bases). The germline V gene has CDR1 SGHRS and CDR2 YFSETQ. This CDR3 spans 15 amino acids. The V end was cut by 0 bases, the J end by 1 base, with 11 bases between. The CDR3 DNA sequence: TGCGCCAGCAGCTTGGGGGGACAAGAATCCTACGAGCAGTACTTC. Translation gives CASSLGGQESYEQYF.

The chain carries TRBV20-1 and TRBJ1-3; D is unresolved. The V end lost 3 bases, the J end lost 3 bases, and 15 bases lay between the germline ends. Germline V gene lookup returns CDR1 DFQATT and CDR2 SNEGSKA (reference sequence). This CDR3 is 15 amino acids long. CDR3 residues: CSASPRRRDGNTIYF. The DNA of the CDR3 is TGCAGTGCTAGTCCACGCAGGAGAGATGGAAACACCATATATTTT.

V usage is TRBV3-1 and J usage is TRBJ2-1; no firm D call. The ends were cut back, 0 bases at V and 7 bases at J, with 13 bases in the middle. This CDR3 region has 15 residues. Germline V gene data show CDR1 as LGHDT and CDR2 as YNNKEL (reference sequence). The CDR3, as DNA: TGTGCCAGCAGCCAAGATATCGCAGGCTGGAATGAGCAGTTCTTC. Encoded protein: CASSQDIAGWNEQFF.

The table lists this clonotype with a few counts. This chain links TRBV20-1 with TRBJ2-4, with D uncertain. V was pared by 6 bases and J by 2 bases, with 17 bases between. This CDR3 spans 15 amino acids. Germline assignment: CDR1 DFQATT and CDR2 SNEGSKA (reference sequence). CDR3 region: CSAAPWARSKNIQYF. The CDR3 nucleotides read TGCAGTGCCGCTCCCTGGGCCCGGTCCAAAAACATTCAGTACTTC.